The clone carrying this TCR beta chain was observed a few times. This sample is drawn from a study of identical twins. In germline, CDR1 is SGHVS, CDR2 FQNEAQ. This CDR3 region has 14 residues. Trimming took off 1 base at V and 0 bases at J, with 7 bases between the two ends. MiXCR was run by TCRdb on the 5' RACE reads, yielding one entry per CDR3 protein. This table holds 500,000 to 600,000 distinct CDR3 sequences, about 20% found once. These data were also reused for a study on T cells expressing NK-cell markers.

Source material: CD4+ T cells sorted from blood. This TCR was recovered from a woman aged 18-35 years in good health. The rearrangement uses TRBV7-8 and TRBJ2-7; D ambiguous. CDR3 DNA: TGTGCCAGCAGCTTAGGCTGGAACTCCTACGAGCAGTACTTC. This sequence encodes CASSLGWNSYEQYF.